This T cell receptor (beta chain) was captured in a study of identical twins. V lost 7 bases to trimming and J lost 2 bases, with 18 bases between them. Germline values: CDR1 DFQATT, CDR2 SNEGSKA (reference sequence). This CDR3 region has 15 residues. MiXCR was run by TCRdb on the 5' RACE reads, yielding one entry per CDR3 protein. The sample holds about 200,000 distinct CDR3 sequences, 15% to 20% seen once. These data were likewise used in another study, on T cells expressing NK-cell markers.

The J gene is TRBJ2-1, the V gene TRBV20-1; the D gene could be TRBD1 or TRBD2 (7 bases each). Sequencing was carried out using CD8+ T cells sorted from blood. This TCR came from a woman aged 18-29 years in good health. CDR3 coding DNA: TGCAGTGTCCCGCAGGGGGGGGTGCCCTACAATGAGCAGTTCTTC. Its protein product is CSVPQGGVPYNEQFF.